This TCR beta chain is drawn from a study of blood T cell repertoires in COVID-19 (TCRdb year 2020). About the full investigation: Collaborator samples came from the United States, Italy and Spain and covered acute and convalescent phases of COVID-19. The sample metadata nearly always contained a de-identified subject ID, COVID-19 status, age in years and sex. Where available, HLA class I and class II types were taken from metadata supplied by the sample provider and were not determined by assay-based typing. The repertoires were released in a freely available public database meant as a resource for research on the immune response to SARS-CoV-2. The samples were drawn from the first 160 participants of the ongoing ImmuneRACE study and from over a thousand subjects provided by 6 global collaborators. The material from the prospective study consisted of cDNA or gDNA derived from T cells, B-cell-depleted T cells, or PBMCs. Deeply sampled blood TCRbeta repertoires from subjects exposed to, actively infected with, or recovered from COVID-19 were included in the dataset. The paper's findings and limits, for the study overall: The quantity of clinical and demographic metadata differed by source and by participant and was supplied without curation.

One collaborating source in Seattle enrolled patients during active infection and followed them longitudinally through the course of disease. Each collaborating institution followed its own protocols to collect whole blood in K2EDTA tubes. For TCRbeta analysis, collaborator samples were shipped as frozen whole blood, as isolated PBMCs, or as DNA extracted from either sample type. TCRbeta CDR3 regions were amplified from genomic DNA using the immunoSEQ Assay, a bias-controlled multiplex PCR. The authors processed their data as follows. The number of nucleated cells in each sample was estimated by amplification of reference gene primers within the assay. To quantify the absolute abundance of each unique TCRbeta CDR3 rearrangement, sequence reads were collapsed and filtered. Productive Simpson clonality was computed per sample as the square root of Simpson's diversity index over productive rearrangements. In TCRdb, the immuneACCESS table is reduced to in-frame sequences with V and J assigned. These tables do not hold every clone; where another copy was compared, an unresolved V gene accounts for under half, and the others remain unexplained. V and J calls and clone size are copied from that table; D and trimming were computed from the DNA. Present in this sample are about 500,000 clones, less than 90% of which were seen just once. Clones ranked in the top ten supply about 8% of the sample.

The CDR3 runs 11 residues from the cysteine to the phenylalanine. Only the CDR3 portion is preserved as DNA: 33 bases, with reading frame beginning at the first base. V is shortened by 2 bases, J by 7 bases, and the region joining them spans 6 bases. From the germline V gene (reference sequence), CDR1 is LGHDT and CDR2 is YNNKEL. As concerns this clone: This clone's antigen is unknown. Base qualities are missing; no much larger clone stands one base away.

The rearranged segments are TRBV3-1 (or the pseudogene TRBV3-2) and TRBJ2-7; TRBD2 might be the D gene, on 5 matching bases. This TCR came from a woman aged 50 to 60 with COVID-19, enrolled during active disease. The sample comprised peripheral blood. In nucleotides, the sequence is TGTGCCAGCAGCCAAACGGGGGAGCAGTACTTC. It encodes CASSQTGEQYF.